The rows below give T cell receptor beta chains drawn from one sample of a study of T-cell memory formation after mild COVID-19. A single record per CDR3 protein comes from TCRdb applying MiXCR to the 5' RACE reads. The repertoire consists of about 200,000 distinct CDR3 sequences, with 9.5% to 10% occurring once and the leading ten covering about 3.8%. Material for sequencing was PBMCs or a T cell subset sorted from them (not recorded which). These receptor sequences come from a man between 18 and 35 years old who had mild COVID-19 (a few samples of this study predate the infection). Cell type and time point are not known. CDR3s include the opening cysteine and the closing phenylalanine or tryptophan. D genes are given only for firm matches. Clone size is given for some rows only: seen once, a few or many times, or a class if the clone is expanded.

>NA|TRBV18|TRBJ2-5|few
TGTGCCAGCTCACCAAGCGAGACCCAGTACTTC
CASSPSETQYF
>NA|TRBV7-6|TRBJ2-1|many
TGTGCCAGCAGCTTAGAGGGCAGGGTATACGGCAATGAGCAGTTCTTC
CASSLEGRVYGNEQFF
>TRBD2|TRBV25-1|TRBJ2-1|few
TGTGCCAGCGCCGGGGGGGGCCCGTACAATGAGCAGTTCTTC
CASAGGGPYNEQFF
>TRBD1|TRBV4-1|TRBJ2-5|NA
TGCGCCAGCAGCCAACCGAGACAGGGGGCTGAGGCGAGAACCCAGTACTTC
CASSQPRQGAEARTQYF
>NA|TRBV7-2|TRBJ2-5|few
TGTGCCAGCAGCTTAGCCGGGACACATTGGGAGACCCAGTACTTC
CASSLAGTHWETQYF
>NA|TRBV20-1|TRBJ1-3|NA
TGCAGTGCTAGGGATTCTAGCTCTGGAAACACCATATATTTT
CSARDSSSGNTIYF
>NA|TRBV6-2/TRBV6-3|TRBJ2-7|NA
TGTGCCAGCAGCGTGACTGACGGGTCCTACGAGCAGTACTTC
CASSVTDGSYEQYF
>NA|TRBV12-3/TRBV12-4|TRBJ1-1|NA
TGTGCCAGCAGTTTTGGGAGGGTATGGGAGAACACTGAAGCTTTCTTT
CASSFGRVWENTEAFF
>TRBD1|TRBV5-1|TRBJ2-6|many
TGCGCCAGCGACAGGGACGGGACCTCTGGGGCCAACGTCCTGACTTTC
CASDRDGTSGANVLTF
>TRBD1|TRBV7-8|TRBJ2-6|few
TGTGCCAGCAGCTACGGACAGGGGCGCTCTGGGGCCAACGTCCTGACTTTC
CASSYGQGRSGANVLTF
>NA|TRBV12-3/TRBV12-4|TRBJ2-5|few
TGTGCCAGCCAATGGGGGGTTCAAGAGACCCAGTACTTC
CASQWGVQETQYF
>TRBD1|TRBV7-9|TRBJ1-1|many
TGTGCCAGCAGCCCGGACAGGGACGCTTTCTTT
CASSPDRDAFF
>TRBD1|TRBV27|TRBJ1-2|few
TGTGCCAGCAGAATACAGGGGCCCCTGGGGGGCTACACCTTC
CASRIQGPLGGYTF
>TRBD1|TRBV20-1|TRBJ1-6|NA
TGCAGTGCTAGAGCGACAGGGAGTTTTAATTCACCCCTCCACTTT
CSARATGSFNSPLHF
>NA|TRBV20-1|TRBJ2-1|many
TGCAGTGCAAGGAGACAGTTGCGCTACAATGAGCAGTTCTTC
CSARRQLRYNEQFF
>NA|TRBV11-3|TRBJ2-7|few
TGTGCCAGCAGCCCGGGACACTCCTACGAGCAGTACTTC
CASSPGHSYEQYF
>TRBD2|TRBV2|TRBJ2-1|few
TGTGCCAGCAGTGAAGCGCTGACTAGCGTTCAGCAGTTCTTC
CASSEALTSVQQFF
>TRBD2|TRBV11-2|TRBJ2-3|NA
TGTGCCAGCAGATCGCTCTTGACTAGCGGTCTACGCACAGATACGCAGTATTTT
CASRSLLTSGLRTDTQYF
>TRBD1|TRBV5-1|TRBJ1-4|NA
TGCGCCAGCAGCTTGGATACAGGGGGCGGTGAAAAACTGTTTTTT
CASSLDTGGGEKLFF
>NA|TRBV2|TRBJ1-3|NA
TGTGCCAGCAGGGGGCTAGGAGGAAACACCATATATTTT
CASRGLGGNTIYF
>NA|TRBV7-2|TRBJ2-3|NA
TGTGCCAGCAGCTTTGTTGGGGGGCTAGATACGCAGTATTTT
CASSFVGGLDTQYF
>NA|TRBV5-1|TRBJ2-3|many
TGCGCCAGCAGCCCCCCCCTCGGACAGAGCACAGATACGCAGTATTTT
CASSPPLGQSTDTQYF
>NA|TRBV28|TRBJ1-2|NA
TGTGCCAGCAGTTCGCTCCTGCCAGGGGTTCACTATGGCTACACCTTC
CASSSLLPGVHYGYTF